Included here is one T cell receptor (beta chain) sequence, with context. Its matching antigen is unknown. CDR1 and CDR2 (germline): LGHNA, YSLEER. The CDR3 runs 15 residues. The ends were cut back, 1 base at V and 4 bases at J, with 10 bases in the middle. The entry originates in a study of cytomegalovirus exposure and HLA in healthy donors. Use of 60 Vbeta and 13 Jbeta primers characterized the PCR. Sequenced by immunoSEQ multiplex PCR; TCRdb stores in-frame clones only, minus some. The profile shows approximately 160,000 clones, around 72% of them singletons. Study-wide results and limits: The HLA-A and HLA-B alleles of most subjects were reportedly predicted accurately from TCR beta sequences. Roughly uniform sequencing depth across donors was assumed, possibly incorrectly.

The chain is built from TRBV4-3 and TRBJ1-4; possibly TRBD1 for D (6 bases). The receptor's source is a woman aged 50 to 65 in good health and CMV-seropositive. Sequenced: PBMCs. In DNA form, the CDR3 reads TGCGCCAGCAGCCAAGCTCAGGGGAATAATGAAAAACTGTTTTTT. This codes for CASSQAQGNNEKLFF.